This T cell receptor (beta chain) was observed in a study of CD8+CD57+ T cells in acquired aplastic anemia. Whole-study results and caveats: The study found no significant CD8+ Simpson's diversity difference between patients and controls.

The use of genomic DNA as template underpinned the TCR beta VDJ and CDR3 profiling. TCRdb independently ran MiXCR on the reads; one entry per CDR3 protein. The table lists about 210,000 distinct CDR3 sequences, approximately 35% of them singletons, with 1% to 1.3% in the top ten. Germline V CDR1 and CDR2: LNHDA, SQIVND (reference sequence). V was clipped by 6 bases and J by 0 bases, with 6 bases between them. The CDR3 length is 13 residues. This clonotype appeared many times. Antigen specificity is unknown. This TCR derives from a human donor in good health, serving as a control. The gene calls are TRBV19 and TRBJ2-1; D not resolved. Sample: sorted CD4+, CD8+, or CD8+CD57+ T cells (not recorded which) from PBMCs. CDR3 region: CASSDISYNEQFF. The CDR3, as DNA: TGTGCCAGTAGCGATATCTCCTACAATGAGCAGTTCTTC.